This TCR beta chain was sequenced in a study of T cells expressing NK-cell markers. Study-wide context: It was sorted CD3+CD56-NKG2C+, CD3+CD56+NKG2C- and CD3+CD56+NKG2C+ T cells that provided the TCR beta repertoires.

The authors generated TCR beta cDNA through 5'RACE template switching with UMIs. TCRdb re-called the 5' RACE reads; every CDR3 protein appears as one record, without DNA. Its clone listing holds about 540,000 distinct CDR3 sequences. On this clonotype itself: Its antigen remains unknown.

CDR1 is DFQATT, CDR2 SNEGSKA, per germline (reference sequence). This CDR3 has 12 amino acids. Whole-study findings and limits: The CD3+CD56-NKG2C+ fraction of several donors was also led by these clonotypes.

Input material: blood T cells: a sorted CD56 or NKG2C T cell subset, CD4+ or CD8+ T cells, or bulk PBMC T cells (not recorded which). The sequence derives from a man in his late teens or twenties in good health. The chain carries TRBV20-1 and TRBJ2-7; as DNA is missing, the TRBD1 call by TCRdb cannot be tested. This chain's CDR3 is CSAETGLAEQYF.